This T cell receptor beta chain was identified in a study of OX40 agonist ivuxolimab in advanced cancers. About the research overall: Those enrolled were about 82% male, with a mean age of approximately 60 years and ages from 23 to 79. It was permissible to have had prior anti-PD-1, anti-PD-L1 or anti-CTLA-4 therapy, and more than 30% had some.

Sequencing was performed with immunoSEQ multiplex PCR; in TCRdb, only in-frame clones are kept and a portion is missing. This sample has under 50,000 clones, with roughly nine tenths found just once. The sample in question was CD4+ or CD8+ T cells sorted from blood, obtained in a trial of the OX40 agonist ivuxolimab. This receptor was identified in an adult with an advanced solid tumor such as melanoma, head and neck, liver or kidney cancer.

The CDR3 spells CASSSSKGYEKLFF. CDR3 in DNA: TGTGCCAGCAGTTCGTCCAAGGGGTATGAAAAACTGTTTTTT. The V gene is TRBV27, the J gene TRBJ1-4, with D possibly being TRBD1 (5 bases). The length of the CDR3 is 14 residues. Germline V gene data show CDR1 as MNHEY and CDR2 as SMNVEV (reference sequence). V was cut by 4 bases and J by 6 bases, with 12 bases left in between.